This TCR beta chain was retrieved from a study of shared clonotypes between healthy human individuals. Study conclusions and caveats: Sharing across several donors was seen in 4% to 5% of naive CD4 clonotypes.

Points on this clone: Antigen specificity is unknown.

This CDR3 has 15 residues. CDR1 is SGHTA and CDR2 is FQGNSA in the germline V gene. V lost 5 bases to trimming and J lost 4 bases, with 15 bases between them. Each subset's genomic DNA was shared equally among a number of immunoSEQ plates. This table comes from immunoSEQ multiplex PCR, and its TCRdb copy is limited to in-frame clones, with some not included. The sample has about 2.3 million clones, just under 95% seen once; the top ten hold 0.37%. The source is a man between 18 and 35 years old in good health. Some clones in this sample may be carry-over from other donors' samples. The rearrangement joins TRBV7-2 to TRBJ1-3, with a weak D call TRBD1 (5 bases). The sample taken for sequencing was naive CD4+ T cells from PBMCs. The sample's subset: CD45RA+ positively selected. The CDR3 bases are TGTGCCAGCAGCCCAGGGACTCCGAGAGGAAACACCATATATTTT. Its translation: CASSPGTPRGNTIYF.